These 10 T cell receptor beta chains came from one sample sequenced in a study of blood T cells in healthy people across ages. The use of a sample-barcoded 5' primer and a J-beta primer mix characterized a second PCR of roughly 7 to 11 cycles. From the 5' RACE reads, TCRdb called clonotypes with MiXCR, one entry per CDR3 protein. This sample has more than 800,000 distinct CDR3 sequences, with more than 25% found just once. Sequenced sample: blood. The receptors were sampled from a woman aged 80 or older in good health.

This clonotype has a count of ten or more. The CDR3 here is CASSLALAGLVGYTF. The CDR3, as DNA: TGTGCCAGCAGTTTAGCGCTAGCGGGACTAGTTGGCTACACCTTC. The rearrangement links TRBV12-3 or TRBV12-4 to TRBJ1-2, with D perhaps matching TRBD1 (5 bases). The V gene lost 0 bases and the J gene lost 7 bases, with 15 bases spanning the gap. This CDR3 has 15 amino acids.

In DNA form, the CDR3 reads TGTGCCAGCAATGGGACTCCTCGGAGTAGAAGTCGCGAGCAGTACTTC. This sequence encodes CASNGTPRSRSREQYF. This chain uses TRBV28 with TRBJ2-7; maybe TRBD2 (6 bases). Germline values: CDR1 MDHEN, CDR2 SYDVKM. The CDR3 runs 16 residues. Trimming removed 7 bases at V and 6 bases at J, with 25 bases between.

The chain recombines TRBV20-1 with TRBJ1-4, with TRBD1 as a possible D gene (6 bases). Trimming took 0 bases from V and 9 from J, leaving 11 bases between them. The CDR3 spans 13 residues. Looked up from germline, CDR1 is DFQATT and CDR2 is SNEGSKA (reference sequence). Written as DNA, the CDR3 is TGCAGTGCTAGAGATAGGACAGCTAAAAAACTGTTTTTT. Translated, it gives CSARDRTAKKLFF.

Of note for this clonotype: This may arise from a read error, as a much more abundant clone is one base away. The DNA of the CDR3 is TGCAGTGCTAGCTTGGTGGGGGGATACGAGCAGTACTTC. Protein product: CSASLVGGYEQYF. The chain links TRBV20-1 to TRBJ2-7, with D possibly matching TRBD2 (6 bases). The CDR3 loop spans 13 amino acids. The germline CDR1 and CDR2 sequences are DFQATT and SNEGSKA (reference sequence). V was clipped by 3 bases and J by 4 bases, with 13 bases between them.

This clonotype appeared many times. This rearrangement joins TRBV20-1 to TRBJ2-1; 7 nucleotides line up with TRBD2. Unmatched junction bases numbered 4, after V lost 1 base and J lost 1 base. The germline V gene encodes CDR1 DFQATT and CDR2 SNEGSKA (reference sequence). The CDR3 runs 15 residues. DNA for the CDR3: TGCAGTGCTAGAGCCGGGCGGGGGTCCTACAATGAGCAGTTCTTC. Translation gives CSARAGRGSYNEQFF.

This chain uses TRBV30 with TRBJ1-2, with 7 bases matching TRBD1. Trimming at V came to 2 bases and at J to 8 bases, leaving 8 bases not matched to a gene. The germline V gene encodes CDR1 GTSNPN and CDR2 SVGIG (reference sequence). The CDR3 extends over 13 amino acids. The CDR3 loop is CAWSPLGQRGYTF. The CDR3 nucleotides read TGTGCCTGGAGTCCTCTGGGACAGCGGGGCTACACCTTC.

Comments on this clonotype: A much larger clone differs from this one at a single base, so this may be a read error. The CDR3 reads CASSPIVGGREQYF. The CDR3 nucleotides are TGTGCCAGCAGTCCGATAGTGGGGGGGAGGGAGCAGTACTTC. The rearrangement uses TRBV7-2 and TRBJ2-5, with TRBD2 matching 7 bases. The ends lost 6 bases at V and 11 bases at J; junction bases unmatched: 15. This CDR3 comprises 14 residues. In germline, CDR1 is SGHTA, CDR2 FQGNSA.

The J gene is TRBJ2-1, the V gene TRBV6-2 or TRBV6-3; unclear D gene. The J call may be mistaken, given a closer DNA end match to TRBJ2-7. This CDR3 region has 12 residues. Per the germline V gene, CDR1 is MNHEY and CDR2 is SVGEGT. In nucleotides, the CDR3 is TGTGCCAGCAGTTACACGAACAATGAGCAGTACTTC. Protein product: CASSYTNNEQYF.

This clonotype was counted a few times. The chain has TRBV9 and TRBJ2-3; D gene unclear. Germline CDR1 and CDR2: SGDLS and YYNGEE. V lost 0 bases and J lost 3, with 8 bases in between. This CDR3 contains 14 residues. For the CDR3, the DNA is TGTGCCAGCAGCGTAGCAAGTGTTACAGATACGCAGTATTTT. It is translated as CASSVASVTDTQYF.

The rearrangement links TRBV12-3 or TRBV12-4 to TRBJ2-2; D unclear. CDR3 length equals 15 residues. Trimming removed 5 bases from V and 0 bases from J, with 10 bases in between. The CDR3 region is CASSPWASNTGELFF. CDR3 in DNA: TGTGCCAGCAGTCCCTGGGCCTCGAACACCGGGGAGCTGTTTTTT.